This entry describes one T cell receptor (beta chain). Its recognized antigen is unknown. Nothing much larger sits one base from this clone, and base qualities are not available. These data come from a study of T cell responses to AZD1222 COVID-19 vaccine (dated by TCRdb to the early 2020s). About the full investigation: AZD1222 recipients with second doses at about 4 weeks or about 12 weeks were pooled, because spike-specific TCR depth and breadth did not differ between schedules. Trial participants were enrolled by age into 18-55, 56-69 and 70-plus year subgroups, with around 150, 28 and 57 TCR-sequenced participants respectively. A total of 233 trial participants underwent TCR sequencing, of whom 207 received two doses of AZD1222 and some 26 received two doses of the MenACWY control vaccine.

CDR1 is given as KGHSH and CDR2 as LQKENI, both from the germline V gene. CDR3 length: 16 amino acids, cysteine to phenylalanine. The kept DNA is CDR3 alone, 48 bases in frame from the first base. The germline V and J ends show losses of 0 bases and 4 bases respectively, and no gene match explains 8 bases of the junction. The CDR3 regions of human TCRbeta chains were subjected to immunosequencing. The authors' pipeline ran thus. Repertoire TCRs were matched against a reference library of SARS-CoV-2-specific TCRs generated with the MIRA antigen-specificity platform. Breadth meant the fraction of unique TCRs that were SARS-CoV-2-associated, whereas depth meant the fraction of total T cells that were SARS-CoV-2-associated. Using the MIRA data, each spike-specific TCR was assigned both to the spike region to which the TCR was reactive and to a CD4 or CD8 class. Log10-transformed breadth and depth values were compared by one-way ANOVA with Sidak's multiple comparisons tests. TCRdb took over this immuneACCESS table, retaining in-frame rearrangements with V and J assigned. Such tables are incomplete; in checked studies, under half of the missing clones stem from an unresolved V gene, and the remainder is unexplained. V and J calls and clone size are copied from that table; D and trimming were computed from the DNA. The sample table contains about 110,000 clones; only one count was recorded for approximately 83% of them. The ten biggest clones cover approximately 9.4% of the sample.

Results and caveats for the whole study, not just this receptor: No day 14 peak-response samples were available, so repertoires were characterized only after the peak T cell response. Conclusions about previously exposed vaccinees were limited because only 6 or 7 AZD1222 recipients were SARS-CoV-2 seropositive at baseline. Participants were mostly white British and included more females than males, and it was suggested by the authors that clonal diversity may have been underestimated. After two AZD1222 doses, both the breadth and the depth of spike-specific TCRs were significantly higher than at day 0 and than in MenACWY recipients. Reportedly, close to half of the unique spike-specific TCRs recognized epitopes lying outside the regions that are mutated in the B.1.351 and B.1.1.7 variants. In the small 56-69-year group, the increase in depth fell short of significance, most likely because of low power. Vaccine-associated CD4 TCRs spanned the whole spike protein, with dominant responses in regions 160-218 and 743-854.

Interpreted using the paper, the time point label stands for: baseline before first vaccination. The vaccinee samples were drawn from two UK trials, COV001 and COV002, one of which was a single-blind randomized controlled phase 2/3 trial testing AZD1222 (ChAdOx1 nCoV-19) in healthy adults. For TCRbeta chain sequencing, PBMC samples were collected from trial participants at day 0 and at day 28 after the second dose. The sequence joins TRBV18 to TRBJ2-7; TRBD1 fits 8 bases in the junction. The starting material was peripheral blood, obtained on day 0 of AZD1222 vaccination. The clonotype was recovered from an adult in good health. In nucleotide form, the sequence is TGTGCCAGCTCACCACCGGGTCAGGGGGCTTTTTACGAGCAGTACTTC. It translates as CASSPPGQGAFYEQYF.